These 28 T cell receptor beta chains originate from one sample sequenced in a study of T cell clones after liver transplantation. TCRdb's table, derived via immunoSEQ multiplex PCR, lists solely in-frame clones and lacks some. Of roughly 80,000 clones listed, around four fifths were seen once; the top ten hold 0.47%. The sample consisted of CD4+ T cells from blood, taken 45 to 46 months after liver transplant. These receptors were obtained from a human patient who received a liver transplant. Some T cells may be transferred from the graft donor.

The V and J genes are TRBV29-1 and TRBJ2-7; D is undetermined. With 0 bases removed from V and 1 base from J, the gap between germline ends came to 10 bases. The CDR3 extends over 14 amino acids. CDR1 and CDR2 from the germline V gene are SQVTM and ANQGSEA. The CDR3 loop is CSVEDRHSSYEQYF. DNA of the CDR3: TGCAGCGTTGAAGATCGTCATTCATCCTACGAGCAGTACTTC.

In its sample, this clone was seen once. The chain uses TRBV6-5 and TRBJ2-5; D remains ambiguous. The CDR3 spans 10 residues. Germline V lookup: CDR1 MNHEY, CDR2 SVGAGI. V lost 5 bases, J lost 5 bases, and 3 bases lay in between. CDR3: CASSRETQYF. The CDR3 DNA sequence: TGTGCCAGCAGTCGGGAGACCCAGTACTTC.

This clone was seen just once. The chain recombines TRBV6-6 with TRBJ1-3, with 8 nucleotides matching TRBD1. The trim removed 7 bases at V and 0 bases at J, leaving 5 bases unmatched. Germline V gene lookup returns CDR1 MNHNY and CDR2 SVGAGI (reference sequence). The CDR3 contains 15 residues. The CDR3 DNA reads as TGTGCCAGCATGACAGGGGCGCGCTCTGGAAACACCATATATTTT. Protein sequence: CASMTGARSGNTIYF.

The CDR3 DNA reads as TGTGCCATCAGTGTGGGTAGCGGGAAAGGAAGCAATGAGCAGTTCTTC. Protein: CAISVGSGKGSNEQFF. This chain uses TRBV10-3 with TRBJ2-1; 8 bases line up with TRBD2. CDR3 size: 16 residues. The germline V gene has CDR1 ENHRY and CDR2 SYGVKD. Trimming removed 4 bases from V and 6 bases from J; junction bases left unmatched: 11.

The CDR3 region is CASRGFNQPQHF. The CDR3, as DNA: TGTGCCAGCAGGGGCTTCAATCAGCCCCAGCATTTT. The chain carries TRBV2 and TRBJ1-5; D gene unclear. The V gene lost 6 bases and the J gene lost 3 bases, with 6 bases spanning the gap. The CDR3 runs 12 residues. CDR1 and CDR2 (germline): SNHLY, FYNNEI.

The genes are TRBV28 and TRBJ2-1, with TRBD1 identical over 7 bases. The CDR3 runs to 14 residues. Germline V gene data show CDR1 as MDHEN and CDR2 as SYDVKM. After removal of 6 bases from V and 3 bases from J, the junction contained 5 bases not matched to a gene. The CDR3 is CASSFRDSYNEQFF. The CDR3 nucleotides read TGTGCCAGCAGCTTCCGGGACAGCTACAATGAGCAGTTCTTC.

The V call is TRBV28, the J call TRBJ2-7, with a possible D match to TRBD2 (5 bases). Germline CDR1 reads MDHEN; CDR2 reads SYDVKM. The CDR3 has 15 residues. V dropped 6 bases and J dropped 4 bases, with 19 bases sitting between them. The CDR3 loop reads CASSSRRRERYEQYF. In DNA, the CDR3 is TGTGCCAGCAGCTCCCGGCGTAGGGAGAGGTACGAGCAGTACTTC.

The chain carries TRBV9 and TRBJ1-1; 7 nucleotides align to TRBD1. J lost 7 bases, V lost 2 bases, and 5 bases had no gene match. CDR3 length equals 13 residues. Germline V gene lookup returns CDR1 SGDLS and CDR2 YYNGEE. The CDR3 sequence: CASSVRQGGEAFF. For the CDR3, the DNA is TGTGCCAGCAGCGTGCGACAGGGCGGTGAAGCTTTCTTT.

The chain carries TRBV11-2 and TRBJ2-1; 9 nucleotides align to TRBD1. After removal of 2 bases from V and 7 bases from J, the junction contained 6 bases not matched to a gene. Germline lookup yields CDR1 SGHAT and CDR2 FQNNGV. The CDR3 totals 15 residues. Here the CDR3 reads CASSLWGTGKNEQFF. CDR3 bases: TGTGCCAGCAGCTTATGGGGGACAGGGAAGAATGAGCAGTTCTTC.

This chain links TRBV11-2 with TRBJ2-2; 11 nucleotides match TRBD1. This CDR3 comprises 17 residues. The V gene end was trimmed by 5 bases and the J gene end by 5 bases; junction bases not matched to a gene: 10. Germline CDR1 and CDR2: SGHAT and FQNNGV. For the CDR3, the DNA is TGTGCCAGCAGCGTGGACAGGGGGCAAACCAGAACCGGGGAGCTGTTTTTT. Protein: CASSVDRGQTRTGELFF.

DNA of the CDR3: TGTGCCAGCCGCCCAGCGGGAGTGAACTACGAGCAGTACTTC. Protein sequence: CASRPAGVNYEQYF. The rearrangement uses TRBV7-9 and TRBJ2-7; 8 bases are a match to TRBD2. Germline values: CDR1 SEHNR, CDR2 FQNEAQ (reference sequence). Unmatched junction bases numbered 9, after V lost 8 bases and J lost 3 bases. The CDR3 extends over 14 amino acids.

This chain links TRBV6-6 with TRBJ1-1, with 12 positions matching TRBD1. The ends lost 2 bases at V and 1 base at J; junction bases unmatched: 2. The CDR3 runs 16 residues. The germline V gene has CDR1 MNHNY and CDR2 SVGAGI (reference sequence). CDR3 nucleotides: TGTGCCAGCAGTTACGGGACAGGGGGCGGGAACACTGAAGCTTTCTTT. Its translation is CASSYGTGGGNTEAFF.

This sequence joins TRBV5-1 and TRBJ1-2; D is uncertain. V lost 2 bases and J lost 0, with 11 bases in between. Germline lookup yields CDR1 SGHRS and CDR2 YFSETQ. The CDR3 consists of 15 residues. CDR3 bases: TGCGCCAGCAGCTTTGCCGGTCCTGCTAACTATGGCTACACCTTC. Its protein is CASSFAGPANYGYTF.

This clone was seen more than once but under ten times. No DNA is shown, since the ends of the CDR3 on it are uncertain; the CDR3 is the one TCRdb lists. V is TRBV29-1 and J is TRBJ2-7. Germline loops: CDR1 SQVTM, CDR2 ANQGSEA. Counting both end residues, the CDR3 totals 14 amino acids. The chain's CDR3 is CSATVAGEAYEQYF.

The V and J genes are TRBV5-4 and TRBJ2-7; a possible D gene is TRBD2 (6 bases). Per germline, CDR1 SGHNT and CDR2 YYREEE (reference sequence). The CDR3 has 14 amino acids. Trimming took 4 bases from V and 5 from J, leaving 16 bases between them. CDR3 in DNA: TGTGCCAGCAGCCCGGCAGGGCGGGACGACGAGCAGTACTTC. Encoded protein: CASSPAGRDDEQYF.

V usage is TRBV7-8 and J usage is TRBJ1-1; no clear D gene. Deletions cut 1 base from V and 3 bases from J, with 9 bases between. Germline CDR1 is SGHVS and CDR2 is FQNEAQ. The CDR3 is 14 amino acids. CDR3 loop: CASSLEGGYTEAFF. CDR3 nucleotide sequence: TGTGCCAGCAGCTTAGAGGGAGGATACACTGAAGCTTTCTTT.

V and J are TRBV27 and TRBJ1-4; perhaps TRBD1 as D (6 bases). The CDR3 length is 14 residues. With 5 bases removed from V and 4 bases from J, the gap between germline ends came to 11 bases. Germline CDR1 is MNHEY and CDR2 is SMNVEV (reference sequence). CDR3 nucleotides: TGTGCCAGCAGTATGGGACATTATAATGAAAAACTGTTTTTT. Amino acid sequence: CASSMGHYNEKLFF.

The chain couples TRBV7-8 to TRBJ2-1; 7 nucleotides match TRBD1. After removal of 7 bases from V and 4 bases from J, the junction contained 7 bases not matched to a gene. The CDR3 consists of 14 residues. Germline CDR1 and CDR2: SGHVS and FQNEAQ. The CDR3 DNA is TGTGCCAGCAACAAGGGACAGACTTACAATGAGCAGTTCTTC. It yields the protein CASNKGQTYNEQFF.

The chain couples TRBV30 to TRBJ1-2; tentatively, D is TRBD1 (5 bases). CDR1 is GTSNPN, CDR2 SVGIG, per germline (reference sequence). This CDR3 has 14 residues. V lost 2 bases and J 3 bases, leaving 13 bases between the germline ends. CDR3 region: CAWSTGPGDYGYTF. The DNA of the CDR3 is TGTGCCTGGAGTACGGGGCCCGGAGACTATGGCTACACCTTC.

The chain combines TRBV28 with TRBJ1-2, with D perhaps matching TRBD1 (5 bases). The V gene lost 7 bases and the J gene lost 8 bases, with 17 bases spanning the gap. This CDR3 has 13 residues. Germline CDR1 reads MDHEN; CDR2 reads SYDVKM. The CDR3 loop is CASTRGRVEGYTF. The CDR3 DNA sequence: TGTGCCAGCACCCGGGGCAGGGTGGAAGGCTACACCTTC.

V and J are TRBV29-1 and TRBJ2-2, with no clear D. V gave up 5 bases and J gave up 0 bases, with 7 bases separating them. Germline lookup yields CDR1 SQVTM and CDR2 ANQGSEA. CDR3 size: 13 residues. Here the CDR3 reads CSVSGSNTGELFF. CDR3 DNA sequence: TGCAGCGTTTCGGGTTCGAACACCGGGGAGCTGTTTTTT.

The V and J genes are TRBV29-1 and TRBJ2-4, with 9 bases aligning to TRBD2. The germline V gene encodes CDR1 SQVTM and CDR2 ANQGSEA. This CDR3 is built from 15 residues. Trimming took 6 bases from V and 8 from J; bases not matched to a gene: 14. DNA for the CDR3: TGCAGCGTCAAGGGTCGTAGCGGGAGCGGGGACATTCAGTACTTC. Protein product: CSVKGRSGSGDIQYF.

V gene TRBV6-6 combines with J gene TRBJ1-5, with no clear D. The CDR3 runs 15 residues. V gave up 3 bases and J gave up 3 bases, with 12 bases separating them. Germline V lookup: CDR1 MNHNY, CDR2 SVGAGI (reference sequence). In DNA form, the CDR3 reads TGTGCCAGCAGTTATCAAGGCCCCACCAATCAGCCCCAGCATTTT. It is translated as CASSYQGPTNQPQHF.

The chain has TRBV27 and TRBJ1-2; TRBD1 aligns across 7 bases. Germline V gene data show CDR1 as MNHEY and CDR2 as SMNVEV (reference sequence). The V gene end was trimmed by 2 bases and the J gene end by 8 bases; junction bases not matched to a gene: 2. This CDR3 spans 12 amino acids. CDR3 DNA: TGTGCCAGCAGTTTAACAGGGGACGGCTACACCTTC. Translating gives CASSLTGDGYTF.

The V call is TRBV4-3, the J call TRBJ2-7; 7 nucleotides align to TRBD2. This CDR3 has 15 amino acids. The V gene end was trimmed by 1 base and the J gene end by 2 bases; junction bases not matched to a gene: 5. In germline, CDR1 is LGHNA, CDR2 YSLEER. The CDR3, as DNA: TGCGCCAGCAGCCAAGGGACTAGTAGAACCTACGAGCAGTACTTC. It encodes CASSQGTSRTYEQYF.

The chain is built from TRBV28 and TRBJ1-2, with 10 nucleotides matching TRBD1. CDR1 is MDHEN and CDR2 is SYDVKM in the germline V gene. J gave up 5 bases and V 6 bases, and 6 bases lay outside the gene matches. This CDR3 has 14 amino acids. CDR3 protein: CASSPVGQGYGYTF. The CDR3 coding sequence is TGTGCCAGCAGCCCCGTGGGACAGGGGTATGGCTACACCTTC.

The chain employs TRBV19 and TRBJ2-3; the match to TRBD1 covers 7 bases. In germline, CDR1 is LNHDA, CDR2 SQIVND (reference sequence). Unmatched junction bases numbered 32, after V lost 4 bases and J lost 7 bases. This CDR3 has 22 amino acids. The CDR3 sequence: CASSRVVDRVLWRTKQNNTQYF. The CDR3 nucleotides read TGTGCCAGTAGTAGGGTGGTTGACAGGGTGTTATGGAGAACTAAGCAAAATAATACGCAGTATTTT.

This chain links TRBV18 with TRBJ1-5; no clear D gene. The CDR3 covers 14 residues. Looked up from germline, CDR1 is KGHSH and CDR2 is LQKENI. V gave up 4 bases and J gave up 0 bases, with 7 bases separating them. The CDR3: CASSRGNSNQPQHF. The CDR3 coding sequence is TGTGCCAGCTCACGAGGGAATAGCAATCAGCCCCAGCATTTT.